Following are 25 T cell receptor beta chains from one sample sequenced in a study of T cell changes during pregnancy in multiple sclerosis (dated by TCRdb to about 2019). The method behind the library was the immunoSEQ multiplex PCR assay. The table comes from immuneACCESS by way of TCRdb, which keeps in-frame sequences with V and J called. Part of the clones is missing from these tables; in studies checked, under half for an unresolved V gene and the rest for unknown reasons. In all, the sample holds tens of thousands of clones, and approximately 92% of those were seen once. The top ten clonotypes cover just under 2% of the sample. Sequencing was performed on peripheral blood, taken in the third trimester of pregnancy. The receptors come from a female donor in good health, enrolled as a control in a pregnancy study.

The V gene is TRBV2, the J gene TRBJ1-6; perhaps TRBD1 as D (5 bases). The CDR3 length is 12 residues. Deletions cut 7 bases from V and 14 bases from J, with 15 bases between. Germline V CDR1 and CDR2: SNHLY, FYNNEI. DNA for the CDR3: TGTGCCAGCAAGGGGAACGGAGCCTCCCTCCACTTT. It yields the protein CASKGNGASLHF.

The gene calls are TRBV7-6 and TRBJ2-1; 7 bases fit TRBD1. Per germline, CDR1 SGHVS and CDR2 FNYEAQ. V lost 5 bases and J lost 7; bases outside the gene matches: 8. The CDR3 is made up of 14 amino acids. The CDR3, as DNA: TGTGCCAGCAGCCAGTACAGGGGAATGAATGAGCAGTTCTTC. It yields the protein CASSQYRGMNEQFF.

This clone appeared a single time. A junction boundary mismatches the germline segment, possibly from a read error. The chain has TRBV28 and TRBJ1-5, with 7 bases aligning to TRBD1. This CDR3 has 16 amino acids. The germline V gene has CDR1 MDHEN and CDR2 SYDVKM. This CDR3 is CASSFFDRVRKQPQHF. For the CDR3, the DNA is TGTGCCAGCAGTTTCTTCGACAGGGTACGCAAACAGCCCCAGCATTTT.

The CDR3 DNA reads as TGTGCCAGCAGCTTAGGCCGGGTCTACGAGCAGTACTTC. This sequence encodes CASSLGRVYEQYF. The chain carries TRBV13 and TRBJ2-7; no definite D call. The V end lost 0 bases, the J end lost 3 bases, and 6 bases lay between the germline ends. The CDR3 length is 13 residues. Looked up from germline, CDR1 is PRHDT and CDR2 is FYEKMQ (reference sequence).

This rearrangement joins TRBV5-1 to TRBJ2-3; TRBD2 matches 7 bases. CDR3 length: 16 residues. Germline V lookup: CDR1 SGHRS, CDR2 YFSETQ. With V trimmed by 4 bases and J by 1 base, 9 bases remained unmatched. The CDR3 region is CASSPGSREGTDTQYF. CDR3 in DNA: TGCGCCAGCAGCCCGGGGAGCCGGGAGGGCACAGATACGCAGTATTTT.

The chain joins TRBV7-2 to TRBJ2-7; D remains unclear. The ends were cut back, 4 bases at V and 3 bases at J, with 4 bases in the middle. Germline V gives CDR1 SGHTA, CDR2 FQGNSA. This CDR3 has 11 amino acids. The CDR3 reads CASSSRYEQYF. As DNA, the CDR3 is TGTGCCAGCAGCTCCCGCTACGAGCAGTACTTC.

This sequence joins TRBV27 and TRBJ2-2, with 10 bases identical to TRBD1. Germline trimming cut 2 bases from V and 4 bases from J; bases unmatched to any gene: 7. There are 17 residues in the CDR3. Germline V lookup: CDR1 MNHEY, CDR2 SMNVEV (reference sequence). The CDR3 reads CASSLGRDRGSTGELFF. DNA of the CDR3: TGTGCCAGCAGTTTAGGCCGGGACAGGGGAAGCACCGGGGAGCTGTTTTTT.

This clone was seen a single time. V gene TRBV18 combines with J gene TRBJ2-3, with 11 bases aligning to TRBD2. V shed 5 bases, J shed 2 bases, and the junction held 9 bases outside the gene matches. This CDR3 is built from 17 residues. Germline CDR1 reads KGHSH; CDR2 reads LQKENI. The CDR3 sequence: CASSSSTSGVITDTQYF. CDR3 nucleotide sequence: TGTGCCAGCTCATCTTCGACTAGCGGGGTGATCACAGATACGCAGTATTTT.

J is TRBJ2-7 and V is TRBV28; TRBD2 agrees at 9 bases. The CDR3 sequence is 16 residues long. Unmatched junction bases numbered 14, after V lost 5 bases and J lost 6 bases. The V gene's germline CDR1 is MDHEN and CDR2 SYDVKM. DNA of the CDR3: TGTGCCAGCAGTACCGCCGGCGGGAGGGCCCTAGTCGAGCAGTACTTC. Protein sequence: CASSTAGGRALVEQYF.

The chain couples TRBV7-6 to TRBJ1-4, with a weak D call TRBD1 (5 bases). The germline gives CDR1 SGHVS, CDR2 FNYEAQ. CDR3 size: 17 residues. With 1 base removed from V and 2 bases from J, the gap between germline ends came to 14 bases. Here the CDR3 DNA reads TGTGCCAGCAGCTTAGGACCGGGACTTAAGACTAATGAAAAACTGTTTTTT. Translating gives CASSLGPGLKTNEKLFF.

This clone occurred once. The chain is built from TRBV7-2 and TRBJ2-7, with 7 nucleotides matching TRBD2. The CDR3 loop spans 15 amino acids. V was pared by 1 base and J by 4 bases, with 7 bases of the junction left unmatched. CDR1 and CDR2 (germline): SGHTA, FQGNSA. CDR3 nucleotide sequence: TGTGCCAGCAGCTTAGTCGGGGAGGGAGAGTACGAGCAGTACTTC. This gives the protein CASSLVGEGEYEQYF.

The chain carries TRBV7-2 and TRBJ2-5; 7 bases align to TRBD2. With V trimmed by 6 bases and J by 1 base, 5 bases remained unmatched. The CDR3 is 14 residues long. Germline V gives CDR1 SGHTA, CDR2 FQGNSA. Here the CDR3 reads CASRAGRSQETQYF. In nucleotides, the CDR3 is TGTGCCAGCAGAGCGGGGAGATCCCAAGAGACCCAGTACTTC.

The rearrangement joins TRBV10-3 to TRBJ2-2, with 7 bases lining up with TRBD2. This CDR3 has 14 amino acids. Germline CDR1 ENHRY, CDR2 SYGVKD. V lost 5 bases, J lost 4 bases, and 4 bases stayed unmatched. CDR3 nucleotides: TGTGCCATCAGTCAGAGCGGGGTCACCGGGGAGCTGTTTTTT. This gives the protein CAISQSGVTGELFF.

CDR3 protein: CASSERDRGRNIQYF. The CDR3 DNA reads TGTGCCAGCAGCGAGCGGGACAGGGGGAGGAACATTCAGTACTTC. This chain joins TRBV9 and TRBJ2-4; 11 bases are a match to TRBD1. The CDR3 covers 15 residues. Germline trimming cut 3 bases from V and 7 bases from J; bases unmatched to any gene: 6. The germline CDR1 and CDR2 sequences are SGDLS and YYNGEE.

The count of this clone is one. The chain links TRBV9 to TRBJ1-2, with a possible D match to TRBD1 (6 bases). Per germline, CDR1 SGDLS and CDR2 YYNGEE. The CDR3 has 15 amino acids. The ends were cut back, 4 bases at V and 7 bases at J, with 20 bases in the middle. Here the CDR3 DNA reads TGTGCCAGCAGCCCCAGGGACATTCCGGCTACTGGCTACACCTTC. This sequence encodes CASSPRDIPATGYTF.

The V and J genes are TRBV28 and TRBJ2-7; 8 bases agree with TRBD2. Germline V gene sequence: CDR1 MDHEN, CDR2 SYDVKM. The V and J ends lost 6 bases and 4 bases, in that order; junction bases with no gene match: 8. This CDR3 has 14 amino acids. The CDR3 DNA reads as TGTGCCAGCAGCGCGGGACTAGATGTTTACGAGCAGTACTTC. As protein: CASSAGLDVYEQYF.

The gene calls are TRBV4-2 and TRBJ2-7; weak D call: TRBD2 (5 bases). The CDR3 consists of 14 residues. Looked up from germline, CDR1 is LGHNA and CDR2 is YNFKEQ. Trimming took off 4 bases at V and 7 bases at J, with 17 bases between the two ends. The CDR3 DNA reads as TGTGCCAGCAGCCTCAGGACTGCCCTGGGAGAGCAGTACTTC. Amino acid sequence: CASSLRTALGEQYF.

The V and J genes are TRBV4-1 and TRBJ1-2; the D gene is possibly TRBD1 (5 bases). Trimming removed 1 base at V and 8 bases at J, with 23 bases between. CDR3 length: 17 residues. Germline CDR1 MGHRA, CDR2 YSYEKL. The CDR3 protein is CASSQVMTAQGALGYTF. The CDR3 DNA follows: TGCGCCAGCAGCCAAGTAATGACGGCACAAGGGGCCTTAGGCTACACCTTC.

This chain joins TRBV28 and TRBJ2-7, with 8 bases matching TRBD2. V lost 2 bases and J lost 3; bases outside the gene matches: 12. From germline, CDR1 is MDHEN and CDR2 SYDVKM. The CDR3 sequence is 17 residues long. CDR3: CASSLAGGLAGYYEQYF. CDR3 nucleotides: TGTGCCAGCAGTTTAGCCGGGGGGCTAGCGGGTTACTACGAGCAGTACTTC.

The chain employs TRBV29-1 and TRBJ2-3, with 10 nucleotides matching TRBD2. Per the germline V gene, CDR1 is SQVTM and CDR2 is ANQGSEA. The CDR3 runs to 17 residues. Trimming removed 1 base from V and 5 bases from J; junction bases left unmatched: 12. The CDR3 sequence: CSVEGWWASGRRDTQYF. The CDR3 nucleotides read TGCAGCGTTGAAGGGTGGTGGGCTAGCGGGAGAAGAGATACGCAGTATTTT.

The chain uses TRBV4-3 and TRBJ2-1; 8 bases line up with TRBD1. The CDR3 is 15 residues long. The junction had 3 bases not matched to a gene; V was cut back by 0 bases and J by 5 bases. Germline V gene lookup returns CDR1 LGHNA and CDR2 YSLEER. This chain's CDR3 is CASSQEGTGHNEQFF. The CDR3, as DNA: TGCGCCAGCAGCCAAGAGGGGACAGGCCACAATGAGCAGTTCTTC.

This clone has a single count. The rearrangement uses TRBV19 and TRBJ1-2; 8 nucleotides match TRBD1. The CDR3 totals 14 residues. From germline, CDR1 is LNHDA and CDR2 SQIVND (reference sequence). V was clipped by 6 bases and J by 4 bases; unmatched bases: 7. CDR3 loop: CASRVAGGIYGYTF. CDR3 nucleotides: TGTGCCAGTAGGGTTGCAGGGGGCATCTATGGCTACACCTTC.

The CDR3 loop reads CASSPTGTSGRHEQYF. CDR3 nucleotide sequence: TGCGCCAGCAGCCCGACCGGGACTAGCGGGAGACACGAGCAGTACTTC. V gene TRBV5-1 combines with J gene TRBJ2-7; 14 bases map to TRBD2. The CDR3 extends over 16 amino acids. J lost 5 bases, V lost 4 bases, and 8 bases had no gene match. CDR1 and CDR2 from the germline V gene are SGHRS and YFSETQ.

The CDR3, as DNA: TGCGCCAGCAGCCCGGACATGCCGTCCTACGAGCAGTACTTC. Protein: CASSPDMPSYEQYF. The rearrangement joins TRBV4-1 to TRBJ2-7; D may be TRBD1 (5 bases). From germline, CDR1 is MGHRA and CDR2 YSYEKL. V dropped 4 bases and J dropped 1 base, with 11 bases sitting between them. This CDR3 is built from 14 residues.

The chain employs TRBV9 and TRBJ1-2; D remains unclear. Germline V lookup: CDR1 SGDLS, CDR2 YYNGEE. The ends were cut back, 2 bases at V and 3 bases at J, with 20 bases in the middle. CDR3 size: 17 residues. CDR3 amino acids: CASSVRPNLRPDYGYTF. The DNA of the CDR3 is TGTGCCAGCAGCGTGAGGCCCAATCTAAGACCCGACTATGGCTACACCTTC.